This T cell receptor (beta chain) originates from a study of T cells in Graves' hyperthyroidism and ophthalmopathy. V was shortened by 5 bases and J by 9 bases, with 10 bases between the two germline ends. The CDR3 loop spans 11 amino acids. CDR1 and CDR2 (germline): MNHNS, SASEGT. The study's findings and limits: In the blood, most expanded thyroid clonotypes above 0.001 appeared as well.

The sample holds a few counts of this clonotype. Its antigen is not identified. Uncontrolled infections, other autoimmune diseases, pregnancy or lactation led to exclusion of patients. RNA transcripts served as the template for amplifying TCR beta CDR3 regions. HTBI primers were used for first-round RT-PCR of the TCR CDR3. Each CDR3 protein gets one entry after TCRdb re-called the multiplex PCR reads with MiXCR. The sample carries hundreds of thousands of distinct CDR3 sequences, under 25% recorded once. The chain links TRBV6-1 to TRBJ2-5; the D gene could be TRBD1 or TRBD2 (5 bases each). The sequencing input was blood. The TCR was taken from a young man with Graves' ophthalmopathy. CDR3 residues: CASSSRDAQYF. CDR3 DNA: TGTGCCAGCAGTTCCCGGGACGCCCAGTACTTC.